This TCR beta chain was sequenced for a study of beta chain features in type 1 diabetes. Study-level points and caveats: In cDNA sequencing, cells with high TCR expression could be over-represented. People with Type 1 diabetes carried modestly yet significantly shorter TCRB CDR3s in all four CD4+ subsets. VDJ junctions in type 1 diabetes patients carried more deletions and fewer insertions.

Trimming stripped 4 bases from V and 4 bases from J, with 8 bases between. Germline CDR1 reads SGDLS; CDR2 reads YYNGEE. This CDR3 is 13 amino acids long. There are a few counts of this clone. Its antigen is currently unknown. The isolated RNA, all of it, was reverse transcribed, so expressed TCRB transcripts were what got sequenced. Some clones are missing from TCRdb's copy, which holds only in-frame ones; the method was immunoSEQ multiplex PCR. This sample has approximately 160,000 clones, with more than 60% found just once. The chain carries TRBV9 and TRBJ2-2; no clear D gene. This TCR was sampled from a man in his thirties or forties with type 1 diabetes. Sequencing used naive CD4+ T cells from blood. CDR3 sequence (DNA): TGTGCCAGCAGCTCTAGTGGCACCGGGGAGCTGTTTTTT. Translation: CASSSSGTGELFF. Variable domain in full (rest from reference TRBV9 and TRBJ2-2): DSGVTQTPKHLITATGQRVTLRCSPRSGDLSVYWYQQSLDQGLQFLIQYYNGEERAKGNILERFSAQQFPDLHSELNLSSLELGDSALYFCASSSSGTGELFFGEGSRLTVL.